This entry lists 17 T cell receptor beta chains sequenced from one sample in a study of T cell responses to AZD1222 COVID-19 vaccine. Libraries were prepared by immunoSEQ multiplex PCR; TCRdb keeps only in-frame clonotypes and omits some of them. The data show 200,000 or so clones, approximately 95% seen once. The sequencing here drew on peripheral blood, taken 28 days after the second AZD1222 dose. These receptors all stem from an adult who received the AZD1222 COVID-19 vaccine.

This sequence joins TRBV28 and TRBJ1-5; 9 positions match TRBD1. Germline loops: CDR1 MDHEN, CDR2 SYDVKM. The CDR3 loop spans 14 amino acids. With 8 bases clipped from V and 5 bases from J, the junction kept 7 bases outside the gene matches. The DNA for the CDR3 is TGTGCCAGCGGGGGACAGGGAGAGTATCAGCCCCAGCATTTT. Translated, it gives CASGGQGEYQPQHF.

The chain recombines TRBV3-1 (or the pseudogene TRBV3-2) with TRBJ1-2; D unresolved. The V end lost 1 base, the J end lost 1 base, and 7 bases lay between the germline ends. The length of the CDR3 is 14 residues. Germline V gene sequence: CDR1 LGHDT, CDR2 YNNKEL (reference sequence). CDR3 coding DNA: TGTGCCAGCAGCCAAGGGCTGATTAACTATGGCTACACCTTC. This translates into CASSQGLINYGYTF.

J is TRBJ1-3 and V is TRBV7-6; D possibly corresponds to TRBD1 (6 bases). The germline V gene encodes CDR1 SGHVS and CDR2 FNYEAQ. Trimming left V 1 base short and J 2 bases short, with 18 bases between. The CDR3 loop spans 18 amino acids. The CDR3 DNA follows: TGTGCCAGCAGCTTAGTCATCACATCAGGGGCGACTGGAAACACCATATATTTT. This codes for CASSLVITSGATGNTIYF.

The CDR3 coding sequence is TGTGCCAGCAGCCAAGAGGCGGGGGCGGGATCTGGGGCCAACGTCCTGACTTTC. It translates to CASSQEAGAGSGANVLTF. The rearrangement uses TRBV14 and TRBJ2-6, with D maybe TRBD2 (7 bases). CDR3 length: 18 residues. From germline, CDR1 is SGHDN and CDR2 FVKESK. V lost 0 bases, J lost 1 base, and 13 bases lay in between.

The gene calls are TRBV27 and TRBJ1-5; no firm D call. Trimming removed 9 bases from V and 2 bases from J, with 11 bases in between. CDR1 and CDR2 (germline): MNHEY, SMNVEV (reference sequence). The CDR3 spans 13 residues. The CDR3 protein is CAREVRGNQPQHF. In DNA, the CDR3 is TGTGCCAGGGAGGTAAGGGGCAATCAGCCCCAGCATTTT.

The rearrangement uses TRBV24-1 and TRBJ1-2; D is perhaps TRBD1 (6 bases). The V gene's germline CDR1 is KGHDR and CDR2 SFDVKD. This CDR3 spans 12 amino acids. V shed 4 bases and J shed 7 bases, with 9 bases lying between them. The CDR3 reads CATSETGFGYTF. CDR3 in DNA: TGTGCCACCAGTGAAACAGGGTTTGGCTACACCTTC.

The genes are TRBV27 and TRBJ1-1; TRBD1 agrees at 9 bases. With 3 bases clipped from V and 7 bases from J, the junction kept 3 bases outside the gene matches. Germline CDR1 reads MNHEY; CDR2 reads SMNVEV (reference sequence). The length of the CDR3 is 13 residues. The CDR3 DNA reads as TGTGCCAGCAGTTTGGGACAGGGAGTTGAAGCTTTCTTT. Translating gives CASSLGQGVEAFF.

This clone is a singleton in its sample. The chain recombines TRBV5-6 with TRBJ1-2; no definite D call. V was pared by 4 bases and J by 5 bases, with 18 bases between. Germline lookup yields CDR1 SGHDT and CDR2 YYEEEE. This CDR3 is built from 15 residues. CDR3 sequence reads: CASSLSLTDQYGYTF. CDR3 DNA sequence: TGTGCCAGCAGCCTATCACTGACGGACCAATATGGCTACACCTTC.

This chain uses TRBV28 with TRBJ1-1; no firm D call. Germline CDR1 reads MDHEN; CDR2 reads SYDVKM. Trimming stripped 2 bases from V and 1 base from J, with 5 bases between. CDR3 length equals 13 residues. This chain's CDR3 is CASSLEGNTEAFF. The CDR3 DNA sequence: TGTGCCAGCAGTTTAGAGGGGAACACTGAAGCTTTCTTT.

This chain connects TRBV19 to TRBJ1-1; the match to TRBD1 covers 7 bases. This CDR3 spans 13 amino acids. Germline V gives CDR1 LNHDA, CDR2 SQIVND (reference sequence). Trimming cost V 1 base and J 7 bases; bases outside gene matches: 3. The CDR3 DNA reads TGTGCCAGTAGTATAGCCGGGACAGTTGAAGCTTTCTTT. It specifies CASSIAGTVEAFF.

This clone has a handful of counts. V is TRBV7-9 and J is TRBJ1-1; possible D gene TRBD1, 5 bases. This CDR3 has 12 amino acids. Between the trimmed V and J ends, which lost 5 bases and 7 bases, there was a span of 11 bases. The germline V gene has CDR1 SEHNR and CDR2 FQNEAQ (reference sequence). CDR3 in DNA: TGTGCCAGCAGCCGGGACCGATATGAAGCTTTCTTT. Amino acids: CASSRDRYEAFF. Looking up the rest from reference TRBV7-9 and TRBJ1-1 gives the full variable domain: DTGVSQNPRHKITKRGQNVTFRCDPISEHNRLYWYRQTLGQGPEFLTYFQNEAQLEKSRLLSDRFSAERPKGSFSTLEIQRTEQGDSAMYLCASSRDRYEAFFGQGTRLTVV.

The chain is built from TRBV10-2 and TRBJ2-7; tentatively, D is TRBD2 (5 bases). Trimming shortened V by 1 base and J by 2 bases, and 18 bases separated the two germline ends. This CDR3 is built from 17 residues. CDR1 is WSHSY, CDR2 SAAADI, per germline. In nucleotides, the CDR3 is TGCGCCAGCAGTGAGTGGGCGGGTTCGGGTTTCCCCTACGAGCAGTACTTC. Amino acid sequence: CASSEWAGSGFPYEQYF.

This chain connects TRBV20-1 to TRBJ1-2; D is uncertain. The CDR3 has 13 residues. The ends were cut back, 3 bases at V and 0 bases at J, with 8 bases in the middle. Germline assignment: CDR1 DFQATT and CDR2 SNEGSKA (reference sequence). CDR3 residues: CSASDSTNYGYTF. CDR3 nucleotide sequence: TGCAGTGCTAGTGACTCAACTAACTATGGCTACACCTTC.

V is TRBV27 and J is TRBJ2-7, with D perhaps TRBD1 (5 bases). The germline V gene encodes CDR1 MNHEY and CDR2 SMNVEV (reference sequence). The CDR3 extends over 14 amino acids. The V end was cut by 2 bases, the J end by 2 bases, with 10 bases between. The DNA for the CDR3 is TGTGCCAGCAGTTTAGGAACAGGAGCCTACGAGCAGTACTTC. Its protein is CASSLGTGAYEQYF.

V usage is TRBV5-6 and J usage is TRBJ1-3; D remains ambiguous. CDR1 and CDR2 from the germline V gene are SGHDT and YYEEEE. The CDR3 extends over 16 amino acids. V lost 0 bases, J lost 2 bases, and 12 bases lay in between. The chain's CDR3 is CASSLGPGSTGNTIYF. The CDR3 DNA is TGTGCCAGCAGCTTGGGGCCGGGGTCTACTGGAAACACCATATATTTT.

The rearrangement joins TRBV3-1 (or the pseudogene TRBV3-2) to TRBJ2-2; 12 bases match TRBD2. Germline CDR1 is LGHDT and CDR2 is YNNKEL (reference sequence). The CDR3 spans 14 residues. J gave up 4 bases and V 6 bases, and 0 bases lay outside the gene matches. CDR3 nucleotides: TGTGCCAGCAGGACTAGCGGGAGCACCGGGGAGCTGTTTTTT. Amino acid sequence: CASRTSGSTGELFF.

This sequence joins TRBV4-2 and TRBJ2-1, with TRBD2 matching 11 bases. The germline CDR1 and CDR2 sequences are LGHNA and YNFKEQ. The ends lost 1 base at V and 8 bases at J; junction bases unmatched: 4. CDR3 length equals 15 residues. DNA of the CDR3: TGTGCCAGCAGCCAAGCTAGCGGGGGGAGTGATGAGCAGTTCTTC. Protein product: CASSQASGGSDEQFF.